This T cell receptor beta chain stems from a study of blood T cell repertoires in COVID-19. In the study overall: Samples taken during acute and convalescent COVID-19 were collected in the United States, Italy and Spain. The cDNA or gDNA used as material had been derived from T cells, B-cell-depleted T cells, or PBMCs.

The protocol was immunoSEQ multiplex PCR, while the TCRdb copy is restricted to in-frame clones and leaves out a portion. The table records nearly 200,000 clones, approximately 84% of them present only once. This clone was recorded a few times. Germline CDR1 and CDR2: MDHEN and SYDVKM. The CDR3 has 14 amino acids. Trimming cost V 6 bases and J 7 bases, with 13 bases left between them. This receptor was taken from a human donor with acute or convalescent COVID-19. The donor label of this sample is uncertain. Source material: peripheral blood. J is TRBJ1-6 and V is TRBV28; D gene unclear. This chain's CDR3 is CASSAQHKNSPLHF. The CDR3, as DNA: TGTGCCAGCAGCGCCCAACACAAAAATTCACCCCTCCACTTT. Using reference TRBV28 and TRBJ1-6 for the parts outside the CDR3, the full variable domain is DVKVTQSSRYLVKRTGEKVFLECVQDMDHENMFWYRQDPGLGLRLIYFSYDVKMKEKGDIPEGYSVSREKKERFSLILESASTNQTSMYLCASSAQHKNSPLHFGNGTRLTVT.